This T cell receptor beta chain was sequenced during a study of a mutant IDH1 vaccine in newly diagnosed glioma. Study details: Receipt of radiotherapy, temozolomide, or both preceded the study, and most received both.

TCRdb's table, derived via immunoSEQ multiplex PCR, lists solely in-frame clones and lacks some. Among about 69,000 clones, around 84% were seen once, and the ten largest hold 1.5% to 2.5%. This clone was detected only a few times. Its antigen is not identified. Time point noted: week 35, safety follow-up. Vaccine doses each comprised 300 ug of mutant IDH1 20-mer peptide, with topical imiquimod. The sequence came from a man younger than 45 with glioma. The sequencing here drew on PBMCs, taken from a glioma patient whose treatment included an IDH1 peptide vaccine.

DNA for the CDR3: TGTGCCAGCGGGACTAACTATGGCTACACCTTC. Amino acid sequence: CASGTNYGYTF. The J gene is TRBJ1-2, the V gene TRBV28, with D uncertain. Trimming shortened V by 8 bases and J by 0 bases, and 4 bases separated the two germline ends. This CDR3 is 11 amino acids long. Germline V lookup: CDR1 MDHEN, CDR2 SYDVKM.